This T cell receptor beta chain was documented in a study of shared clonotypes between healthy human individuals. Germline values: CDR1 GTSNPN, CDR2 SVGIG (reference sequence). The CDR3 extends over 12 amino acids. The data were produced by immunoSEQ multiplex PCR, yet TCRdb's version contains in-frame clones alone and is incomplete. The table has more than 2 million clones, approximately 96% seen once; the top ten hold around 0.13%. The clonotype originates from a man between 18 and 29 years old in good health. This chain joins TRBV30 and TRBJ2-7; 9 positions agree with TRBD1. Material for sequencing was naive CD4+ T cells sorted from blood. Described subset: CD45RA+ positively selected. CDR3: CAGTGSRYEQYF. Written as DNA, the CDR3 is TGTGCAGGGACAGGGAGTAGGTACGAGCAGTACTTC.